This T cell receptor beta chain was captured in a study of blood T cells in healthy people across ages. Findings and caveats of the study: The recorded TCR beta diversity per million T cells decreased in a roughly linear manner with age.

The CDR3 consists of 12 residues. Germline-derived CDR1 and CDR2 are SQVTM and ANQGSEA. A J-beta primer mix and a sample-barcoded 5' primer were used in a second PCR of about 7 to 12 cycles. Each CDR3 protein is one row after TCRdb ran MiXCR on the 5' RACE reads. The sample yields over 1,300,000 distinct CDR3 sequences, around 59% seen once. About this clonotype: The target antigen is unknown.

The receptor's source is a man between 18 and 35 years old in good health. The sequenced sample consisted of blood. The chain carries TRBV29-1 and TRBJ2-1; the D gene is possibly TRBD1 (5 bases). The DNA matches TRBJ2-7 better at its end, which makes the J call doubtful. CDR3: CSVGQSTYEQYF. CDR3 nucleotide sequence: TGCAGCGTTGGACAGTCTACCTACGAGCAGTACTTC.